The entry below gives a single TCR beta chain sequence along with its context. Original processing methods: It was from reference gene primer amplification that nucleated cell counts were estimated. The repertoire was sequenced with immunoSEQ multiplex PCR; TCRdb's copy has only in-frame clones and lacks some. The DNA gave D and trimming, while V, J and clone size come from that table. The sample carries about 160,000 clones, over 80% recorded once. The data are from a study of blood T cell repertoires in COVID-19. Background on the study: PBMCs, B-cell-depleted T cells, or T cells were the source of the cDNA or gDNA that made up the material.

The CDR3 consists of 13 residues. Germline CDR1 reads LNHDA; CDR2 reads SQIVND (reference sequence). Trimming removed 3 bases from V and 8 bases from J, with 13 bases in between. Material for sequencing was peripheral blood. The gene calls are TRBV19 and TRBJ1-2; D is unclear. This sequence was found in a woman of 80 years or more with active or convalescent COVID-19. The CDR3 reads CASSITAGGGYTF. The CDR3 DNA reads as TGTGCCAGTAGTATTACGGCGGGAGGAGGCTACACCTTC. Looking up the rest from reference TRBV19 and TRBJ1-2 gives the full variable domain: DGGITQSPKYLFRKEGQNVTLSCEQNLNHDAMYWYRQDPGQGLRLIYYSQIVNDFQKGDIAEGYSVSREKKESFPLTVTSAQKNPTAFYLCASSITAGGGYTFGSGTRLTVV.